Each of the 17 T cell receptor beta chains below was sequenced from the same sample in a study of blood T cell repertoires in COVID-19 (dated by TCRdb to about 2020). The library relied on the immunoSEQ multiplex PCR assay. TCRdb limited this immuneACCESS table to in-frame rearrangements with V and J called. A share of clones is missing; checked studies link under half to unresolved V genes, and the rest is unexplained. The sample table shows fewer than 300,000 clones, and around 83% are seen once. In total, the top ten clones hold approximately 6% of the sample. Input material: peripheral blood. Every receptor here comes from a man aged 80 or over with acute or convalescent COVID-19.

This CDR3 is CASSADQNQPQHF. For the CDR3, the DNA is TGCGCCAGCAGCGCTGATCAGAATCAGCCCCAGCATTTT. The chain uses TRBV5-1 and TRBJ1-5; D remains ambiguous. The CDR3 is made up of 13 amino acids. Trimming stripped 4 bases from V and 4 bases from J, with 9 bases between. Germline loops: CDR1 SGHRS, CDR2 YFSETQ.

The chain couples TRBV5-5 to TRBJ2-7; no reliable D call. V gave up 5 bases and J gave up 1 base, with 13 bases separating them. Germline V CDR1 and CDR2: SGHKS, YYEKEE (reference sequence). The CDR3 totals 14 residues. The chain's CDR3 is CASSSAHGSYEQYF. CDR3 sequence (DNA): TGTGCCAGCAGTTCCGCCCACGGTTCCTACGAGCAGTACTTC.

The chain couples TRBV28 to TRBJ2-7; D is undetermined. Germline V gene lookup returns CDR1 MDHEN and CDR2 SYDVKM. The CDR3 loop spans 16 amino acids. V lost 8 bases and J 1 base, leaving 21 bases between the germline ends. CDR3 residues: CASSSLRVRPSYEQYF. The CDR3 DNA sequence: TGTGCCAGCTCAAGCCTACGTGTTCGTCCTTCCTACGAGCAGTACTTC.

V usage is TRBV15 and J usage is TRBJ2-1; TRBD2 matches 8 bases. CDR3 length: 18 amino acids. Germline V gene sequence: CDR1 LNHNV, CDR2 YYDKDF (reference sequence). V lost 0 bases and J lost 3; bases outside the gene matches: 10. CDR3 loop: CATSRDRGSGVDYNEQFF. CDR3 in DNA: TGTGCCACCAGCAGAGATCGGGGTAGCGGGGTAGACTACAATGAGCAGTTCTTC. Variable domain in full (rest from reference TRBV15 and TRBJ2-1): DAMVIQNPRYQVTQFGKPVTLSCSQTLNHNVMYWYQQKSSQAPKLLFHYYDKDFNNEADTPDNFQSRRPNTSFCFLDIRSPGLGDTAMYLCATSRDRGSGVDYNEQFFGPGTRLTVL.

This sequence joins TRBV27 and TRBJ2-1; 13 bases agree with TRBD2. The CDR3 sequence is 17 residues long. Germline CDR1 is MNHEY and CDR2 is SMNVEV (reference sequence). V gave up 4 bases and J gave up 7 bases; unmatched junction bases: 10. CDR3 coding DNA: TGTGCCAGCAGTTCCTCCGGACTAGCGGGAGTGTATAATGAGCAGTTCTTC. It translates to CASSSSGLAGVYNEQFF.

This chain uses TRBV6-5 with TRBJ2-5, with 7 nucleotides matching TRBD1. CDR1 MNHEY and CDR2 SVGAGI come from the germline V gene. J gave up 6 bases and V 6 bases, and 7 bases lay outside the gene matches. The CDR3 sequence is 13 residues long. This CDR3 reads CASSLDREKTQYF. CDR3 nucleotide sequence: TGTGCCAGCAGCCTTGACAGGGAGAAGACCCAGTACTTC.

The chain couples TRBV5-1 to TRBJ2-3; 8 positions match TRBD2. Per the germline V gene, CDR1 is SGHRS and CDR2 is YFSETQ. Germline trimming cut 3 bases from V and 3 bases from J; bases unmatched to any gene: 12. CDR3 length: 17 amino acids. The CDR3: CASSSSAGGRLTDTQYF. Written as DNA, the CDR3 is TGCGCCAGCAGCTCCTCGGCTGGCGGGAGGCTAACAGATACGCAGTATTTT.

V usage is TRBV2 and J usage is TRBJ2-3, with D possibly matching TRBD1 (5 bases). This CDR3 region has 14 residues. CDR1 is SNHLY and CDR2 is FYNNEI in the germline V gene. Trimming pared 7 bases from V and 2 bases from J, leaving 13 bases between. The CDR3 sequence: CASTTDIPTDTQYF. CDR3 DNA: TGTGCCAGCACTACGGACATCCCCACAGATACGCAGTATTTT.

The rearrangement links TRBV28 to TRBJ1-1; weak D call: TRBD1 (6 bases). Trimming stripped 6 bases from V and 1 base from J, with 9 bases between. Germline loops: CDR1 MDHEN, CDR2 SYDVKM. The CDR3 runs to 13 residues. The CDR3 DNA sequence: TGTGCCAGCAGAGAAGGGGGGAACACTGAAGCTTTCTTT. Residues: CASREGGNTEAFF.

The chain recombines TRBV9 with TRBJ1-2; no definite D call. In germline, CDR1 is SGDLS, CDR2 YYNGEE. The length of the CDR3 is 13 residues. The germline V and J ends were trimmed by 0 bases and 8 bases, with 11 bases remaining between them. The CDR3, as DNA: TGTGCCAGCAGCGTAGAGGGCGGGAAGGGCTACACCTTC. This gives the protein CASSVEGGKGYTF. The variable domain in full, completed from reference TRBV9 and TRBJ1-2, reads DSGVTQTPKHLITATGQRVTLRCSPRSGDLSVYWYQQSLDQGLQFLIQYYNGEERAKGNILERFSAQQFPDLHSELNLSSLELGDSALYFCASSVEGGKGYTFGSGTRLTVV.

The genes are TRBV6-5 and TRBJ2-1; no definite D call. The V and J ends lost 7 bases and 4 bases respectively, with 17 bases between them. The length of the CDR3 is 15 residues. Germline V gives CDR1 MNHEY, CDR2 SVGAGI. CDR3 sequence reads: CASNFGRVSYNEQFF. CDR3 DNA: TGTGCCAGCAACTTCGGCCGGGTATCTTACAATGAGCAGTTCTTC.

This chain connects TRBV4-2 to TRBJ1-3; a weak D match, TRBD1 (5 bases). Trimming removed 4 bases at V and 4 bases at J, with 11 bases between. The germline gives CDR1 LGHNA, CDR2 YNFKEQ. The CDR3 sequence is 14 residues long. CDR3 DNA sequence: TGTGCCAGCAGCCCGTTAGGGGAAGGAAACACCATATATTTT. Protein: CASSPLGEGNTIYF.

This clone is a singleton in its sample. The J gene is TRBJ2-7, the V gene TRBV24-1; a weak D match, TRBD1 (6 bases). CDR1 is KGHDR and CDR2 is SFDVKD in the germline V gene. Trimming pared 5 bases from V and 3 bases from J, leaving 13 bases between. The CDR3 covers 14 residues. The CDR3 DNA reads TGTGCCACCAGTGGGGCAGGGGATTACTACGAGCAGTACTTC. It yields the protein CATSGAGDYYEQYF.

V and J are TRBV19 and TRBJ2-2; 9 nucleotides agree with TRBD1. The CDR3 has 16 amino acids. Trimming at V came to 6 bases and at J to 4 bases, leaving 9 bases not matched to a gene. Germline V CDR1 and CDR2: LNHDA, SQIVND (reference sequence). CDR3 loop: CASSRTGVVVTGELFF. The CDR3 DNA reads TGTGCCAGTAGCAGGACAGGGGTCGTCGTCACCGGGGAGCTGTTTTTT.

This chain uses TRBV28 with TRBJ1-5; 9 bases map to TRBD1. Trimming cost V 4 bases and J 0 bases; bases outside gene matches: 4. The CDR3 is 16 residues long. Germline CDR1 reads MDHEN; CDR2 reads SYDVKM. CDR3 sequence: CASSWDRALSNQPQHF. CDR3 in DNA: TGTGCCAGCAGTTGGGACAGGGCCCTTAGCAATCAGCCCCAGCATTTT.

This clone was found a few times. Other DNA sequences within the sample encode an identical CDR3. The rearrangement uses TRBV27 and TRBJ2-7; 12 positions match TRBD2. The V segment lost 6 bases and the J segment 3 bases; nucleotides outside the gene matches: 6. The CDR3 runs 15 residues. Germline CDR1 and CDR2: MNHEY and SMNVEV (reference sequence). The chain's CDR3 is CASSPGTSGFYEQYF. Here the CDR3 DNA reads TGTGCCAGCAGCCCCGGGACTAGCGGGTTCTACGAGCAGTACTTC.

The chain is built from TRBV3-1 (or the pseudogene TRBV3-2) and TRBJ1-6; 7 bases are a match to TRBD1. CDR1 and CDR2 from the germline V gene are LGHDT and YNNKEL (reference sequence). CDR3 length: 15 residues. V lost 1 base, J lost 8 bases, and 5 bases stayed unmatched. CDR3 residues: CASSQVRQGDSPLHF. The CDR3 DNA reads TGTGCCAGCAGCCAAGTCAGGCAGGGGGATTCACCCCTCCACTTT.